This TCR beta chain is from a study of post-analysis software for immune sequencing data (dated by TCRdb to the mid-2010s). Background on the whole study: Relapsing-remitting, secondary progressive and progressive-relapsing multiple sclerosis were recorded as disease courses, and subtype annotation was lacking for some patients. The multiple sclerosis patient repertoires were compared with roughly twelve previously published healthy control repertoires from donors aged about 6 to 26 years. A subset of samples was prepared in parallel using single-end sample barcoding, then pooled and co-amplified after Illumina adapter ligation.

V is cut by 0 bases and J by 13 bases, and the space between the germline ends is 5 bases. Spanning cysteine to phenylalanine, the CDR3 consists of 10 amino acids. Here the CDR3 DNA is all that survives: 30 bases in frame from base 1. CDR1 and CDR2 are read off the germline V gene as SGHTS and YDEGEE. To demonstrate the VDJtools post-analysis software, TCR beta repertoires were profiled from the peripheral blood of roughly 12 young patients with multiple sclerosis. Multiple sclerosis patients were children and adolescents aged about 6 to 17 years. What the study reported, not specific to this receptor: Direct clustering with F measure revealed strong co-clustering of samples prepared in the same batch, which led to a batch-effect correction. Multiple sclerosis patients had significantly lower normalized Chao1 diversity than controls, a result that suggests substantial peripheral T-cell clonal expansion. Roughly 5 TRBV segments, including TRBV5-6, TRBV5-1 and TRBV20-1, were significantly more frequent in patients than controls. The multiple sclerosis patient group was slightly younger than the control group.

As concerns this clonotype: Which antigen it targets is not known. It has no much larger one-base neighbor in the sample; base qualities were not kept.

Library method: PCR. TCRdb records Illumina HiSeq 2500 as the sequencer. Unique molecular identifiers were incorporated into TCR beta cDNA libraries to reduce PCR and sequencing biases. Approximately 500,000 cDNA molecules were obtained for every 1 to 10 million input T cells, so each molecule roughly corresponded to one T cell. The patient libraries were prepared and sequenced using the same protocol as the earlier healthy control dataset. Samples belonging to the same batch were prepared together, multiplexed and sequenced on a shared HiSeq lane. Per the source publication's procedure: MIGEC was used to process the raw barcoded reads, and molecular identifier groups with only a single read were discarded before consensus assembly and CDR3 extraction. Clonotype tables were post-analysed with VDJtools, normalizing diversity by down-sampling all datasets to the smallest sample size. In repertoire overlap clustering, CDR3 amino acid sequences, but not nucleotide sequences, were matched to correct batch-related cross-sample contamination. The raw public data were reprocessed by TCRdb itself: fastp quality trimming at Q25, MiXCR clonotype calling, in-frame beta chains only. Each entry merges the rows of one CDR3 protein and shows their most common DNA and genes. The V and J calls shown here were made by TCRdb, not taken from the authors' results. In all, the sample holds 750,000 to 950,000 distinct CDR3 sequences, and roughly 46% of those were seen once. The ten biggest clones cover just under 5% of the sample.

This chain joins TRBV5-8 to TRBJ2-1; the D gene assignment is ambiguous. The source material was blood. The TCR comes from a girl under 18 with multiple sclerosis. The CDR3 loop reads CASSLEVQFF. The nucleotide sequence is given as TGTGCCAGCAGCTTGGAGGTCCAGTTCTTC.